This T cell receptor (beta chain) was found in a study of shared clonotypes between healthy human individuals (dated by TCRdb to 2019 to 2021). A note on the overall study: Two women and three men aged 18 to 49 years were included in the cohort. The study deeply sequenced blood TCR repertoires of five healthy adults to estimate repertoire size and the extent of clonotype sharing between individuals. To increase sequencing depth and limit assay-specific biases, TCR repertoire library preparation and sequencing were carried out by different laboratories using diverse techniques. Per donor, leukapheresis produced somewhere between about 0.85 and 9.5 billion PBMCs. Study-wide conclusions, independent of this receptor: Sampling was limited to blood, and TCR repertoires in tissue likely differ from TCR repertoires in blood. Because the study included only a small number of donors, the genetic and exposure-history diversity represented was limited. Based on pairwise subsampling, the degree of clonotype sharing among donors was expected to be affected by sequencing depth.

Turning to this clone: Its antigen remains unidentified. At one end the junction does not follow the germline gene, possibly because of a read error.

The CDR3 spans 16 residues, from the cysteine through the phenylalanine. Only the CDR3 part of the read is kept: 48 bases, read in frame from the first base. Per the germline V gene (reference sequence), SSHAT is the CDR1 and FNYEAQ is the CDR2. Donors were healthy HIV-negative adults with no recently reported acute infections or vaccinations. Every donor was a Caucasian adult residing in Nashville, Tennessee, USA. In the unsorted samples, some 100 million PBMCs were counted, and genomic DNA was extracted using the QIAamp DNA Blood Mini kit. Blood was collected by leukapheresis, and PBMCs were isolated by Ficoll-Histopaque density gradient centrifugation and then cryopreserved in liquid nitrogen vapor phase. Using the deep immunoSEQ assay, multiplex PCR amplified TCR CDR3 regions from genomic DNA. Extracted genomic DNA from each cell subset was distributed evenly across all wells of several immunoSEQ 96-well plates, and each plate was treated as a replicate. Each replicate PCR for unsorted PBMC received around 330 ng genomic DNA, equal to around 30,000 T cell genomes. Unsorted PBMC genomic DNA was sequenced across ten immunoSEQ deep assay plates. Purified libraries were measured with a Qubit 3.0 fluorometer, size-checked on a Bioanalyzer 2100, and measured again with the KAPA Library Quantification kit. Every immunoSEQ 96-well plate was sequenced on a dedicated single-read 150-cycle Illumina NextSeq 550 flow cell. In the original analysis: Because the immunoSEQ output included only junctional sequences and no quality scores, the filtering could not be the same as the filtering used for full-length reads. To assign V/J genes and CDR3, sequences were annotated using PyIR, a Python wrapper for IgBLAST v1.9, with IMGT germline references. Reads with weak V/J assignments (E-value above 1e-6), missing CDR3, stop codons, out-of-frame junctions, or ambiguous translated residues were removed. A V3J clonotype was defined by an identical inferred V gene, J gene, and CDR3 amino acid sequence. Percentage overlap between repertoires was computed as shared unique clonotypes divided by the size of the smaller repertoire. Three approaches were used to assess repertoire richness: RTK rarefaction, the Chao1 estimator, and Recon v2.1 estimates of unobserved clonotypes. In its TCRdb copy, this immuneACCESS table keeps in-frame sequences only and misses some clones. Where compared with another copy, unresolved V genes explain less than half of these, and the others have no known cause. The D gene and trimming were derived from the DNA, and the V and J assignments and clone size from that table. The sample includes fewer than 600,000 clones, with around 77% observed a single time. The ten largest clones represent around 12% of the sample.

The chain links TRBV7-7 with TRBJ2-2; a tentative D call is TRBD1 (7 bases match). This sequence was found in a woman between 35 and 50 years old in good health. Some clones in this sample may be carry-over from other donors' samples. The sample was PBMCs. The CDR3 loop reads CASSLASQGGTGELFF. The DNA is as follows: TGTGCTAGCAGCTTAGCGAGCCAGGGGGGCACCGGGGAGCTGTTTTTT.